This section outlines one TCR beta chain sequence together with its context. Its matching antigen is unknown. All patients relapsed after autologous stem cell transplantation, and brentuximab vedotin exposure varied. Each best response was a complete response, a partial response or progressive disease. The assay was immunoSEQ multiplex PCR, and TCRdb's table has in-frame clones only and misses some. The repertoire consists of about 100,000 clones, with roughly 89% occurring once and the leading ten covering 5.5% to 8.5%. Germline loops: CDR1 MNHEY, CDR2 SMNVEV (reference sequence). The CDR3 runs 16 residues. Trimming removed 7 bases from V and 1 base from J; junction bases left unmatched: 10. This sample was taken from a study of PD-1 blockade in classical Hodgkin lymphoma. Study overall: The nivolumab dose that patients received was 3 mg/kg, given intravenously every 2 weeks.

Study-level results: CD4+ TCR diversity, unlike CD8+, rose significantly by C4D1. Complete responders had baseline diversity similar to newly diagnosed patients.

The starting material was peripheral blood mononuclear cells (PBMCs), obtained before the second cycle of nivolumab. The sequence was collected from a human donor with classical Hodgkin lymphoma. The chain uses TRBV27 and TRBJ2-1; TRBD2 agrees at 7 bases. The CDR3 protein is CASTPIGGLSYNEQFF. CDR3 DNA sequence: TGTGCCAGCACTCCTATCGGGGGACTATCCTACAATGAGCAGTTCTTC.